This section outlines one TCR beta chain sequence together with its context. Per the original methods: Quantification of nucleated cells was approximated via reference gene primer amplification. The assay was immunoSEQ multiplex PCR, and TCRdb's table has in-frame clones only and misses some. V and J calls and clone size come straight from that table; D and trimming were deduced from the DNA. The table has 250,000 or so clones, 84% seen once. This record comes from a study of blood T cell repertoires in COVID-19. Germline trimming cut 4 bases from V and 7 bases from J; bases unmatched to any gene: 8. From germline, CDR1 is LNHDA and CDR2 SQIVND (reference sequence). The CDR3 contains 14 residues. Participants were placed into cohorts based on the clinical history they reported. Recovered Cohort 3 donors showed two negative PCRs, clearance, or symptom resolution.

This chain connects TRBV19 to TRBJ1-2, with 8 bases fitting TRBD1. Sequenced material: PBMCs or T cells enriched from blood (not recorded which). The TCR sequence derives from a man aged 45-65 years who had recovered from COVID-19. CDR3 sequence: CASSKGTGRGGYTF. DNA for the CDR3: TGTGCCAGTAGTAAGGGGACAGGACGAGGTGGCTACACCTTC.